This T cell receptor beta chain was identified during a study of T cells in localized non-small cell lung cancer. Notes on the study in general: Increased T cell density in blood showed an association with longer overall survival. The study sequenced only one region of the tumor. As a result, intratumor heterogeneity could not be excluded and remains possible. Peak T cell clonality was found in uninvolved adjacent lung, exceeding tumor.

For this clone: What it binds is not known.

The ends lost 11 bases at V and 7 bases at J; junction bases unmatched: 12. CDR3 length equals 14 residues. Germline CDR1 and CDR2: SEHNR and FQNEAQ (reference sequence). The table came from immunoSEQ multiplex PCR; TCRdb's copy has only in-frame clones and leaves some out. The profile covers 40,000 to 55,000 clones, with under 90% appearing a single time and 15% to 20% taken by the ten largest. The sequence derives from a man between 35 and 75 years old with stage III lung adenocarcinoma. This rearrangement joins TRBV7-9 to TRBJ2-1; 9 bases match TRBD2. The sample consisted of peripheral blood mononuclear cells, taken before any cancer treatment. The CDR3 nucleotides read TGTGCCCACCCGGAGGCGGGGGGGAGGAATGAGCAGTTCTTC. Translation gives CAHPEAGGRNEQFF.